This T cell receptor (beta chain) was documented in a study of cytomegalovirus exposure and HLA in healthy donors. Concerning this clone itself: What it recognizes is unknown.

General study points: Available immune exposure information was restricted to CMV serostatus only. Previously analyzed data showed that most TCR beta V segments were productive at a frequency of about 87% or about 30%. Excluded: some indistinguishable V segments such as TRBV6-2 and TRBV6-3. For most subjects, TCR beta sequences were reported to predict HLA-A and HLA-B alleles with accuracy.

The germline V and J ends were trimmed by 0 bases and 3 bases, with 10 bases remaining between them. The CDR3 contains 14 residues. Germline V lookup: CDR1 SGHRS, CDR2 YFSETQ. PCR was performed using 60 Vbeta and 13 Jbeta primers. Sequencing used immunoSEQ multiplex PCR; TCRdb keeps in-frame clones, though not all of them. The data hold approximately 180,000 clones, with approximately 79% observed a single time. The clonotype comes from a man aged 35 to 55 in good health and CMV-seropositive. This chain uses TRBV5-1 with TRBJ2-7; weak D call: TRBD1 (5 bases). Sequencing was done on a sample of PBMCs. CDR3 nucleotides: TGCGCCAGCAGCTTGGGACAGAGCTTCTACGAGCAGTACTTC. It codes for CASSLGQSFYEQYF.